This T cell receptor (beta chain) appears in the sequencing data of a study of blood T cell repertoires in COVID-19 (dated by TCRdb to 2018 to 2021). With regard to the full study: Collaborator samples came from the United States, Italy and Spain and covered acute and convalescent phases of COVID-19. The prospective study material was composed of cDNA or gDNA derived from T cells, B-cell-depleted T cells, or PBMCs. The dataset comprised deeply sampled blood TCRbeta repertoires from subjects exposed to, actively infected with, or recovered from COVID-19. The repertoires were made available in a free public database intended to serve as a resource for research on the immune response to SARS-CoV-2. The samples were drawn from the first 160 participants of the ongoing ImmuneRACE study and from some 1,300 subjects provided by 6 global collaborators. A de-identified subject ID, COVID-19 status, age in years and sex were almost always included in the sample metadata. Where available, HLA class I and class II types were taken from metadata supplied by the sample provider and were not determined by assay-based typing. The research as a whole found: The quantity of clinical and demographic metadata differed by source and by participant and was supplied without curation.

Collaborating institutions collected whole blood in K2EDTA tubes following their own protocols. For TCRbeta analysis, collaborators shipped samples in one of three forms: frozen whole blood, isolated PBMCs, or DNA extracted from either of those sample types. The immunoSEQ Assay, a bias-controlled multiplex PCR, was used to amplify TCRbeta CDR3 regions from genomic DNA. The paper's processing steps were these. The number of nucleated cells in each sample was estimated from the amplification of reference gene primers within the assay. To quantify the absolute abundance of each unique TCRbeta CDR3 rearrangement, sequence reads were collapsed and filtered. Productive Simpson clonality was computed per sample as the square root of Simpson's diversity index over productive rearrangements. Entries here come from immuneACCESS through TCRdb and include only in-frame sequences with V and J called. Some clones fail to appear in such tables; in the studies checked, an unresolved V gene covers under half of the shortfall, and the cause of the remainder is unknown. Clone size and the V and J calls come from that table; the DNA yielded D and trimming. Counted in this sample were 390,000 or so clones; approximately 90% of them appeared once. The ten top clones hold over 1.3% of the sample.

Turning to this clone: What antigen it recognizes has not been identified. Per-nucleotide qualities are absent, and no much larger clonotype sits a single base away.

From a lookup of the germline V gene, CDR1 and CDR2 are SGHVS and FNYEAQ. V is shortened by 1 base, J by 7 bases, and the region joining them spans 16 bases. Reading from cysteine to phenylalanine, the CDR3 counts 16 amino acids. Only the CDR3 DNA is retained, 48 bases long and in frame from the first base. This receptor was obtained from a young woman with active or convalescent COVID-19. Sequenced material: peripheral blood. The V gene is TRBV7-6 and the J gene is TRBJ2-2; the D gene is perhaps TRBD2, from 6 matching bases. The CDR3 protein is CASSLVAEGWSGELFF. The sequenced DNA: TGTGCCAGCAGCTTAGTTGCGGAGGGATGGAGCGGGGAGCTGTTTTTT. Outside the CDR3, residues come from the reference TRBV7-6 and TRBJ2-2 proteins, so the full variable domain is: GAGVSQSPRYKVTKRGQDVALRCDPISGHVSLYWYRQALGQGPEFLTYFNYEAQQDKSGLPNDRFSAERPEGSISTLTIQRTEQRDSAMYRCASSLVAEGWSGELFFGEGSRLTVL.